This entry is about one T cell receptor beta chain. Its antigen remains unidentified. There are no base qualities to consult, and no much larger clone falls within one base. The immunoSEQ Assay, a bias-controlled multiplex PCR, was used to amplify TCRbeta CDR3 regions from genomic DNA. Per the authors' processing: Nucleated cell counts per sample were estimated from amplification of reference gene primers within the assay. To quantify the absolute abundance of each unique TCRbeta CDR3 rearrangement, sequence reads were collapsed and filtered. For each sample, productive Simpson clonality was calculated by taking the square root of Simpson's diversity index across productive rearrangements. Drawn from immuneACCESS, this table holds only the in-frame rearrangements with V and J called that TCRdb kept. Clones are partly lost; checked studies trace under half to an unresolved V gene and leave the rest unexplained. That table furnishes V, J and clone size, whereas the DNA furnished D and trimming. Recorded for this sample are 150,000 to 180,000 clones; 65% to 90% of them occurred a single time. The ten largest account for roughly 12% of the sample.

From its cysteine to its phenylalanine, the CDR3 spans 12 amino acids. The read is trimmed to its CDR3 DNA, 36 bases read in frame from base 1. Trimming takes 4 bases from V and 6 bases from J, and the germline ends sit 6 bases apart. CDR1 and CDR2 are drawn from the germline V gene: SGHVS, FNYEAQ. In Seattle, one collaborating source enrolled patients while the infection was active and tracked those patients longitudinally over the course of disease. Whole blood was collected in K2EDTA tubes by collaborating institutions according to the institutions' own protocols. Collaborator samples were shipped for TCRbeta analysis as frozen whole blood, isolated PBMCs, or DNA extracted from either sample type. The data derive from a study of blood T cell repertoires in COVID-19 (dated by TCRdb to the early 2020s). A note on the overall study: Samples covering the acute and convalescent phases of COVID-19 were provided by collaborators in the United States, Italy and Spain. The prospective study material was composed of cDNA or gDNA derived from T cells, B-cell-depleted T cells, or PBMCs. Deeply sampled blood TCRbeta repertoires from subjects exposed to, actively infected with, or recovered from COVID-19 were included in the dataset. The repertoires were released in a freely available public database intended as a resource for research on the immune response to SARS-CoV-2. Samples came from the ongoing ImmuneRACE study (first 160 participants) plus 1,254 subjects from 6 global collaborators. A de-identified subject ID, COVID-19 status, age in years and sex were almost always included in the sample metadata. Where available, HLA class I and class II types were obtained from metadata supplied by the sample provider rather than from assay-based typing.

The study at large found these results: How much clinical and demographic metadata was included differed by source and by participant, and the metadata was provided uncurated.

The receptor was isolated from a woman in her sixties with COVID-19, enrolled during active disease. The sample comprised peripheral blood. The V gene is TRBV7-6 and the J gene is TRBJ2-2; a tentative D call is TRBD2 (5 bases match). DNA sequence: TGTGCCAGCAGCTCACTAGCCGGGGAGCTGTTTTTT. This translates into CASSSLAGELFF.